The text below deals with one T cell receptor beta chain. The antigen is undetermined. The sample originates from a study of radiotherapy plus CTLA-4 blockade in lung cancer. The V gene's germline CDR1 is SNHLY and CDR2 FYNNEI. V lost 5 bases, J lost 8 bases, and 15 bases lay in between. The CDR3 spans 13 residues. Notes on the study in general: After radiotherapy and ipilimumab, tumor-derived clones expanded in peripheral blood.

Patients in the study, people with chemo-refractory metastatic non-small-cell lung cancer, received focal radiation plus ipilimumab CTLA-4 blockade. Sequenced by immunoSEQ multiplex PCR; TCRdb stores in-frame clones only, minus some. The data hold over 80,000 clones, with around four fifths observed a single time. The clonotype was recovered from a human donor with non-small cell lung cancer who had stable disease on radiotherapy plus ipilimumab. This specimen was peripheral blood, taken from a patient treated with radiotherapy plus ipilimumab. V is TRBV2 and J is TRBJ1-2, with a weak D call TRBD1 (6 bases). CDR3 protein: CASSLIRTEGYTF. The CDR3 DNA is TGTGCCAGCAGTTTAATACGGACAGAGGGCTACACCTTC.